This T cell receptor beta chain was identified during a study of blood T cell repertoires in COVID-19. Study in general: The United States, Italy and Spain were the sources of the acute and convalescent COVID-19 samples. Sources were T cells, B-cell-depleted T cells, or PBMCs; the material itself was cDNA or gDNA.

Cohorts were based on clinical histories the participants reported. It was within 2 weeks before study entry that exposed participants met a COVID-19 case. Germline trimming cut 5 bases from V and 6 bases from J; bases unmatched to any gene: 9. This CDR3 comprises 15 residues. The germline V gene encodes CDR1 SGHVS and CDR2 FQNEAQ. Sequencing used immunoSEQ multiplex PCR; TCRdb keeps in-frame clones, though not all of them. The sample yields about 200,000 clones, about four fifths seen once. The V and J genes are TRBV7-8 and TRBJ1-5, with 8 nucleotides matching TRBD1. The clonotype comes from a woman between 50 and 59 years old who had been exposed to COVID-19. The sequencing sample was made of PBMCs or T cells enriched from blood (not recorded which). The chain's CDR3 is CASSPRQGFGQPQHF. Written as DNA, the CDR3 is TGTGCCAGCAGCCCGCGACAGGGGTTCGGTCAGCCCCAGCATTTT.